Listed below are T cell receptor beta chains from one sample, sequenced in a study of T cell responses to AZD1222 COVID-19 vaccine. The data were produced by immunoSEQ multiplex PCR, yet TCRdb's version contains in-frame clones alone and is incomplete. The sample carries about 110,000 clones, about 90% recorded once. The material was peripheral blood, obtained 28 days after the second AZD1222 dose. Source of these receptors: an adult who received the AZD1222 COVID-19 vaccine. Both conserved end residues are part of each CDR3. D genes are given only for firm matches. Size values are once, few and many counts, or a class for expanded clones, and some rows have none.

J gene: TRBJ2-7; D gene: NA; V gene: TRBV6-1; clone size: NA; CDR3 protein: CASSEALLVNSQSYEQYF; CDR3 DNA: TGTGCCAGCAGTGAAGCGCTTCTGGTAAACAGTCAGTCCTACGAGCAGTACTTC
J gene: TRBJ1-2; D gene: NA; V gene: TRBV3-1/TRBV3-2; clone size: NA; CDR3 protein: CASSQDQYGTYGYTF; CDR3 DNA: TGTGCCAGCAGCCAAGATCAGTACGGAACCTATGGCTACACCTTC
J gene: TRBJ2-1; D gene: NA; V gene: TRBV18; clone size: NA; CDR3 protein: CASSRARTDPNEQFF; CDR3 DNA: TGTGCCAGCTCACGAGCAAGGACAGATCCCAATGAGCAGTTCTTC
J gene: TRBJ1-4; D gene: NA; V gene: TRBV3-1/TRBV3-2; clone size: NA; CDR3 protein: CASSGRQLGEKLFF; CDR3 DNA: TGTGCCAGCAGCGGTCGACAGCTTGGGGAAAAACTGTTTTTT
J gene: TRBJ2-2; D gene: TRBD2; V gene: TRBV10-3; clone size: once; CDR3 protein: CAISISGSLTGELFF; CDR3 DNA: TGTGCCATCAGTATAAGCGGGAGTTTAACCGGGGAGCTGTTTTTT
J gene: TRBJ1-3; D gene: NA; V gene: TRBV2; clone size: NA; CDR3 protein: CASSAPWSGNTIYF; CDR3 DNA: TGTGCCAGCAGTGCCCCCTGGTCTGGAAACACCATATATTTT
J gene: TRBJ2-5; D gene: NA; V gene: TRBV3-1/TRBV3-2; clone size: NA; CDR3 protein: CASSQDPVQYF; CDR3 DNA: TGTGCCAGCAGCCAAGATCCAGTCCAGTACTTC
J gene: TRBJ1-5; D gene: NA; V gene: TRBV27; clone size: NA; CDR3 protein: CASPDSRVAISNQPQHF; CDR3 DNA: TGTGCCAGCCCGGACAGTAGGGTGGCAATCAGCAATCAGCCCCAGCATTTT
J gene: TRBJ1-2; D gene: TRBD1; V gene: TRBV25-1; clone size: NA; CDR3 protein: CASSGGGQGNGYTF; CDR3 DNA: TGTGCCAGCAGTGGGGGGGGACAGGGCAATGGCTACACCTTC
J gene: TRBJ2-2; D gene: TRBD2; V gene: TRBV7-9; clone size: once; CDR3 protein: CASSSPTSGRSGELFF; CDR3 DNA: TGTGCCAGCAGCTCCCCGACTAGCGGGAGATCCGGGGAGCTGTTTTTT
J gene: TRBJ1-4; D gene: NA; V gene: TRBV14; clone size: NA; CDR3 protein: CASSPVGSWGEKLFF; CDR3 DNA: TGTGCCAGCAGCCCTGTCGGGTCTTGGGGTGAAAAACTGTTTTTT
J gene: TRBJ1-4; D gene: TRBD1; V gene: TRBV28; clone size: NA; CDR3 protein: CASSLIGQGNEKLFF; CDR3 DNA: TGTGCCAGCAGTTTAATTGGACAGGGGAATGAAAAACTGTTTTTT
J gene: TRBJ2-1; D gene: TRBD2; V gene: TRBV3-1/TRBV3-2; clone size: NA; CDR3 protein: CASSQVTSANEQFF; CDR3 DNA: TGTGCCAGCAGCCAAGTGACTAGCGCTAATGAGCAGTTCTTC
J gene: TRBJ2-2; D gene: NA; V gene: TRBV6-4; clone size: NA; CDR3 protein: CASSQTGFGELFF; CDR3 DNA: TGTGCCAGCAGTCAAACAGGGTTCGGGGAGCTGTTTTTT
J gene: TRBJ1-2; D gene: NA; V gene: TRBV3-1/TRBV3-2; clone size: NA; CDR3 protein: CASSLKGEGADYTF; CDR3 DNA: TGTGCCAGCAGTCTTAAAGGAGAAGGGGCCGACTACACCTTC
J gene: TRBJ2-7; D gene: NA; V gene: TRBV18; clone size: once; CDR3 protein: CASSPYGGAYEQYF; CDR3 DNA: TGTGCCAGCTCACCTTACGGGGGCGCCTACGAGCAGTACTTC
J gene: TRBJ1-2; D gene: NA; V gene: TRBV14; clone size: NA; CDR3 protein: CASSQVEGPWDGYTF; CDR3 DNA: TGTGCCAGCAGCCAAGTGGAGGGTCCGTGGGATGGCTACACCTTC
J gene: TRBJ1-2; D gene: NA; V gene: TRBV5-4; clone size: NA; CDR3 protein: CASSSGSRGYGYTF; CDR3 DNA: TGTGCCAGCAGCTCTGGGTCGAGAGGCTATGGCTACACCTTC
J gene: TRBJ2-3; D gene: NA; V gene: TRBV7-9; clone size: NA; CDR3 protein: CASSLGLEDTQYF; CDR3 DNA: TGTGCCAGCAGCTTGGGGCTAGAGGATACGCAGTATTTT
J gene: TRBJ1-4; D gene: TRBD1; V gene: TRBV3-1/TRBV3-2; clone size: NA; CDR3 protein: CASSPYPQGDEKLFF; CDR3 DNA: TGTGCCAGCAGCCCATACCCGCAGGGGGATGAAAAACTGTTTTTT
J gene: TRBJ2-1; D gene: TRBD2; V gene: TRBV10-2; clone size: once; CDR3 protein: CASRLAGVTDEQFF; CDR3 DNA: TGCGCCAGCAGGTTAGCGGGAGTGACTGATGAGCAGTTCTTC
J gene: TRBJ1-5; D gene: NA; V gene: TRBV19; clone size: NA; CDR3 protein: CASSIPPRSNQPQHF; CDR3 DNA: TGTGCCAGTAGTATACCCCCCCGGAGCAATCAGCCCCAGCATTTT